The sequence of this T cell receptor (beta chain) was determined in a study of T cell repertoires in cytomegalovirus infection. Study-level background: Public TCR beta signatures provided an indication of both CMV infection and a matching HLA type.

Study-wide findings and caveats: CMV carriers with the relevant HLA were identified by cumulative public TCR beta family frequency.

There are a few counts of this clonotype. What it binds is unknown. The junction shows a germline mismatch at one end, possibly a read error. TCRdb re-called the reads with MiXCR, one entry per CDR3 protein. The sample includes 830,000 or so distinct CDR3 sequences, around a third of them seen just once. Per germline, CDR1 SGHVS and CDR2 FNYEAQ. This CDR3 spans 16 amino acids. The sample was cultured CD8+ T cells from PBMCs, taken from culture after CMV antigen stimulation. The J gene is TRBJ2-2, the V gene TRBV7-6, with a possible D match to TRBD2 (5 bases). This receptor was obtained from a human donor in good health (CMV status not recorded). Some clones in this sample may be carry-over from other donors' samples. CDR3 in DNA: TGTGCTAGCAGCTTAGCGTCAGGAGCTAACACCGGGGAGCTGTTTTTT. Its translation: CASSLASGANTGELFF.